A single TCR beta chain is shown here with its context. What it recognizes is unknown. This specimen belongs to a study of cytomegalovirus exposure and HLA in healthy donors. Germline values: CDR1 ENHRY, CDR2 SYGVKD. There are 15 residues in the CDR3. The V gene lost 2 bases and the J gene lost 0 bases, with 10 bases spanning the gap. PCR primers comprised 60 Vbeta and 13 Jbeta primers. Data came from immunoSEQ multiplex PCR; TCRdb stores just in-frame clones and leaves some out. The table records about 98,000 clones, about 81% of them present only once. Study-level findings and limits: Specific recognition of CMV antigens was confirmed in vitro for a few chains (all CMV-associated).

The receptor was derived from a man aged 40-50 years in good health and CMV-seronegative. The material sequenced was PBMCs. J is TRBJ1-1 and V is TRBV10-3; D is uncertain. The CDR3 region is CAISEIRGLNTEAFF. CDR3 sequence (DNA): TGTGCCATCAGTGAGATTCGAGGCCTGAACACTGAAGCTTTCTTT.